This entry lists 14 T cell receptor beta chains sequenced from one sample in a study of cytotoxic CD8 clonotypes in ibrutinib-treated CLL. TCRdb's copy holds only in-frame clones and misses some; the assay was immunoSEQ multiplex PCR. The sample carries 250,000 to 350,000 clones, approximately 79% recorded once. Sequencing used PBMCs, obtained at disease progression, from a patient treated with ibrutinib. The receptor source for this set is a human donor with chronic lymphocytic leukemia.

The chain is built from TRBV6-1 and TRBJ1-2; D call uncertain. CDR3 length: 13 residues. V was clipped by 7 bases and J by 6 bases, with 15 bases between them. The germline V gene has CDR1 MNHNS and CDR2 SASEGT. Here the CDR3 DNA reads TGTGCCAGCATTTATTACGCGGTGGATGGCTACACCTTC. It specifies CASIYYAVDGYTF.

This clone has only a few counts. The CDR3 is CASSQRQGAGYGYTF. CDR3 DNA: TGCGCCAGCAGCCAACGACAGGGGGCGGGCTATGGCTACACCTTC. The J gene is TRBJ1-2, the V gene TRBV4-1, with 10 bases that match TRBD1. Trimming removed 2 bases from V and 4 bases from J; junction bases left unmatched: 4. The CDR3 spans 15 residues. Germline assignment: CDR1 MGHRA and CDR2 YSYEKL.

The chain joins TRBV25-1 to TRBJ1-2, with D maybe TRBD1 (6 bases). CDR1 and CDR2 from the germline V gene are MGHDK and SYGVNS. Trimming left V 4 bases short and J 7 bases short, with 16 bases between. The CDR3 extends over 14 amino acids. The CDR3 DNA follows: TGTGCCAGCAGTGTAAGAGACAGGACGGGTGGCTACACCTTC. Its translation: CASSVRDRTGGYTF.

The V gene is TRBV14, the J gene TRBJ1-3; unclear D gene. The CDR3 runs to 17 residues. The germline V gene has CDR1 SGHDN and CDR2 FVKESK. The V end was cut by 1 base, the J end by 2 bases, with 15 bases between. The CDR3 DNA sequence: TGTGCCAGCAGCCAAGTCCGGGAGTATTGGGCTGGAAACACCATATATTTT. Translation gives CASSQVREYWAGNTIYF.

The chain uses TRBV2 and TRBJ1-2; D is unresolved. Trimming shortened V by 5 bases and J by 0 bases, and 10 bases separated the two germline ends. There are 14 residues in the CDR3. Germline CDR1 and CDR2: SNHLY and FYNNEI. The CDR3 DNA reads TGTGCCAGCAGTCTTGGGATTGCTAACTATGGCTACACCTTC. It yields the protein CASSLGIANYGYTF.

The chain uses TRBV2 and TRBJ2-3; TRBD2 matches 9 bases. Germline trimming cut 7 bases from V and 2 bases from J; bases unmatched to any gene: 10. CDR3 length equals 16 residues. CDR1 SNHLY and CDR2 FYNNEI come from the germline V gene. In DNA, the CDR3 is TGTGCCAGCATATTGGGCGGGAGGGCCACCACAGATACGCAGTATTTT. The encoded protein is CASILGGRATTDTQYF.

The CDR3 sequence is CASSVDRGPNEQFF. The CDR3 coding sequence is TGTGCCAGCAGCGTAGACCGGGGCCCCAATGAGCAGTTCTTC. The rearrangement links TRBV9 to TRBJ2-1; the D call may be TRBD1 or TRBD2 (5 bases each). Germline CDR1 is SGDLS and CDR2 is YYNGEE. The V and J ends lost 0 bases and 6 bases respectively, with 10 bases between them. The CDR3 sequence is 14 residues long.

This chain connects TRBV19 to TRBJ2-1; D is perhaps TRBD1 or TRBD2 (5 bases each). V lost 0 bases and J lost 7, with 13 bases in between. The V gene's germline CDR1 is LNHDA and CDR2 SQIVND (reference sequence). The CDR3 consists of 15 residues. CDR3 bases: TGTGCCAGTAGTATAGAAGGGACGGGCTATAATGAGCAGTTCTTC. This sequence encodes CASSIEGTGYNEQFF. Variable domain in full (rest from reference TRBV19 and TRBJ2-1): DGGITQSPKYLFRKEGQNVTLSCEQNLNHDAMYWYRQDPGQGLRLIYYSQIVNDFQKGDIAEGYSVSREKKESFPLTVTSAQKNPTAFYLCASSIEGTGYNEQFFGPGTRLTVL.

The chain employs TRBV10-2 and TRBJ2-2; the D is unclear. The CDR3 runs to 14 residues. Per germline, CDR1 WSHSY and CDR2 SAAADI. V lost 7 bases to trimming and J lost 6 bases, with 15 bases between them. The CDR3 nucleotides are TGCGCCAGCATGAACGGTGGCTTTCCCGGGGAGCTGTTTTTT. It yields the protein CASMNGGFPGELFF.

This chain links TRBV7-2 with TRBJ1-1; no reliable D call. CDR1 is SGHTA, CDR2 FQGNSA, per germline. The germline V and J ends were trimmed by 1 base and 4 bases, with 10 bases remaining between them. The CDR3 is made up of 14 amino acids. CDR3 amino acids: CASSLVLGVTEAFF. CDR3 sequence (DNA): TGTGCCAGCAGCTTAGTGTTGGGAGTCACTGAAGCTTTCTTT.

This chain uses TRBV4-3 with TRBJ1-1; TRBD1 is a possible D gene (5 bases). Germline CDR1 reads LGHNA; CDR2 reads YSLEER. This CDR3 contains 14 residues. The ends were cut back, 1 base at V and 4 bases at J, with 10 bases in the middle. DNA of the CDR3: TGCGCCAGCAGCCAAGGGGGCGCCGTCACTGAAGCTTTCTTT. Translating gives CASSQGGAVTEAFF.

This clone was observed a few times. V gene TRBV28 combines with J gene TRBJ2-1; D not certain. Germline values: CDR1 MDHEN, CDR2 SYDVKM. The CDR3 length is 12 residues. The V end was cut by 5 bases, the J end by 4 bases, with 6 bases between. The CDR3 sequence is CASSNLYNEQFF. DNA of the CDR3: TGTGCCAGCAGTAATCTTTACAATGAGCAGTTCTTC.

This chain uses TRBV19 with TRBJ2-7; 8 bases are a match to TRBD2. Germline V gives CDR1 LNHDA, CDR2 SQIVND (reference sequence). V lost 6 bases to trimming and J lost 1 base; unmatched junction nucleotides: 8. This CDR3 is built from 15 residues. CDR3 sequence (DNA): TGTGCCAGTAGGGATCGACTAGCGAGTTCCTACGAGCAGTACTTC. Protein product: CASRDRLASSYEQYF.

The rearrangement joins TRBV11-1 to TRBJ2-7; D is unclear. The germline gives CDR1 SGHAT, CDR2 FQDESV (reference sequence). The length of the CDR3 is 13 residues. Trimming took 5 bases from V and 0 from J, leaving 8 bases between them. CDR3 coding DNA: TGTGCCAGCAGCCTCGCCAGCTCCTACGAGCAGTACTTC. Protein product: CASSLASSYEQYF.